One sample yielded the 8 T cell receptor delta chains listed below, sequenced in a study of gamma delta lymphoproliferative disorders and STAT genes. PBMCs from patients and controls supplied the genomic DNA for sequencing. TCRdb called clones from the multiplex PCR reads again using CATT. The profile covers 1,200 or so delta-chain clones, with about 1.6% appearing a single time and 71% taken by the ten largest. Sample: blood. The source of these receptors is a human donor in good health.

Turning to this clone: A read error is the likely source, as a far larger clone sits one nucleotide away. The identical CDR3 is also encoded by other nucleotide sequences in the sample. The chain carries TRDV2 and TRDJ1, with TRDD3 identical over 7 bases. The CDR3 spans 16 residues. Trimming removed 7 bases from V and 3 bases from J; junction bases left unmatched: 16. The germline CDR1 and CDR2 sequences are GEAIGNYY and EKD. The CDR3: CACEGGGLPCADKLIF. The DNA of the CDR3 is TGTGCCTGCGAAGGTGGGGGACTACCTTGCGCCGATAAACTCATCTTT.

As concerns this clone: A read error may produce the germline difference seen at one junction end. The V call is TRDV1, the J call TRDJ1, with 11 bases lining up with TRDD3. Assignment of the J gene here rests on matching the DNA to germline, because TCRdb gives none. Germline loops: CDR1 TSWWSYY, CDR2 QGS. CDR3 length: 16 residues. In DNA form, the CDR3 reads TGCTCTGGGACTCGCTTGCTTATACTGGGGGATAGGGCACTCATCTTT. Its translation: CSGTRLLILGDRALIF.

This clone was recorded at least ten times. TCRdb shows a much larger clone's protein in place of this DNA's translation, and the two differ at residue 18, likely through a read error; the protein shown is translated from the DNA. The J gene is TRDJ1, the V gene TRDV2, with 9 bases matching TRDD3. The CDR3 totals 23 residues. Germline-derived CDR1 and CDR2 are GEAIGNYY and EKD. J was trimmed by 3 bases and V by 1 base; bases with no gene match: 29. CDR3: CACDTRGAITGGARPPNADKLIF. In nucleotides, the CDR3 is TGTGCCTGTGACACACGTGGGGCAATTACTGGGGGAGCCAGGCCCCCAAACGCCGATAAACTCATCTTT.

Concerning this clone: The protein recorded in TCRdb matches a much larger clone and deviates from this DNA's translation at residue 4, suggesting a read error; the protein here is obtained by translating the DNA. V gene TRDV1 combines with J gene TRDJ1; 10 nucleotides align to TRDD3. The CDR3 spans 21 residues. Germline V lookup: CDR1 TSWWSYY, CDR2 QGS. The CDR3 DNA follows: TGTGCTCTTGAGGAAGGTCTCCTACGTACTGGGGGATCCCGGGGGACCGATAAACTCATCTTT. It yields the protein CALEEGLLRTGGSRGTDKLIF.

This clone was recorded a few times. TCRdb's entry gives the protein of a much larger clone, which mismatches this DNA's translation at residue 12, likely from a read error; the protein reported here is translated from the DNA. This chain's CDR3 is CACDTRGAITGVARPPNTDKLIF. The CDR3 bases are TGTGCCTGTGACACACGTGGGGCAATTACTGGGGTAGCCAGGCCCCCAAACACCGATAAACTCATCTTT. The chain uses TRDV2 and TRDJ1; 7 nucleotides line up with TRDD3. Germline V gene lookup returns CDR1 GEAIGNYY and CDR2 EKD. This CDR3 spans 23 amino acids. The V segment lost 1 base and the J segment 0 bases; nucleotides outside the gene matches: 28.

On this clone itself: This DNA's translation differs at residue 20 from TCRdb's protein, which comes from a much larger clone; a read error is likely, and the protein shown is translated from the DNA. V usage is TRDV1 and J usage is TRDJ1; 9 positions match TRDD3. The CDR3 extends over 21 amino acids. CDR1 is TSWWSYY and CDR2 is QGS in the germline V gene. CDR3 DNA: TGTGCTCTTGGGGAAGATGACCTCTCGCCTTACTGGGGGACCTACACCGATAAACTCACCTTT. It is translated as CALGEDDLSPYWGTYTDKLTF.

A remark on this clone: TCRdb lists the protein of a much larger clone for this DNA, which differs at residue 17, so this is likely a read error; the protein given here is translated from the DNA itself. The V call is TRDV2, the J call TRDJ1, with D hard to call. Germline V gives CDR1 GEAIGNYY, CDR2 EKD. There are 19 residues in the CDR3. The CDR3 DNA follows: TGTGCCTGTGACCCTCTCTACACCTTGGGTTCTAAGTACACCGATAAACCCATCTTT. Protein sequence: CACDPLYTLGSKYTDKPIF.

This clone was recorded a few times. It is likely a read error: a sequence one base away is far more abundant. Different DNA sequences within this sample yield the same CDR3. The chain combines TRDV1 with TRDJ1, with 12 bases aligning to TRDD3. The germline V gene encodes CDR1 TSWWSYY and CDR2 QGS. The CDR3 runs 16 residues. Written as DNA, the CDR3 is TGCGCTCTTGGGAATAACTGGGGGATACTCACCGATAAACTCATCTTT. Translating it yields CALGNNWGILTDKLIF.